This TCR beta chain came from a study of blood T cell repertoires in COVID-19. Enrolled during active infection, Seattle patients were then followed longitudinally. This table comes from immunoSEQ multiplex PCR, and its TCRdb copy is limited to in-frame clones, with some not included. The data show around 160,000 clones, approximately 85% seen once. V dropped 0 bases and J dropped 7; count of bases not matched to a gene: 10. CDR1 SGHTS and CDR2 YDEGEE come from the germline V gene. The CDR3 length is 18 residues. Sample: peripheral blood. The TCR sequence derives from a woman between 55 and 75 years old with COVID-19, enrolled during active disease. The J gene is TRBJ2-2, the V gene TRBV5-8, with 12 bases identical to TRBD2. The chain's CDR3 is CASSLVLTSGGQSGELFF. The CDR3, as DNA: TGTGCCAGCAGCTTGGTCCTGACTAGCGGGGGCCAAAGCGGGGAGCTGTTTTTT. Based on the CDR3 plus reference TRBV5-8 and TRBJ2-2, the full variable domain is EAGVTQSPTHLIKTRGQQATLRCSPISGHTSVYWYQQALGLGLQFLLWYDEGEERNRGNFPPRFSGRQFPNYSSELNVNALELEDSALYLCASSLVLTSGGQSGELFFGEGSRLTVL.